These T cell receptor beta chains were read from a single sample in a study of T cells in Graves' hyperthyroidism and ophthalmopathy. TCRdb recomputed calls from the multiplex PCR reads with MiXCR, one row per CDR3 protein. The data hold a few hundred thousand distinct CDR3 sequences, with roughly 15% observed a single time. Material for sequencing was blood. All receptors derive from a woman aged 25-40 years with Graves' ophthalmopathy. CDR3s include the opening cysteine and the closing phenylalanine or tryptophan. D genes are given only for firm matches. For some rows the clone size is stated as once, few or many, or as a class when expanded; others skip it.

D	V	J	size	DNA	CDR3
-	TRBV7-2	TRBJ2-3	many	TGTGCCAGCACCCCGGAAGCGCCGATCGGCGCAGATACGCAGTATTTT	CASTPEAPIGADTQYF
TRBD2	TRBV4-2	TRBJ2-1	-	TGTGCCAGCAGCCGGCTCGGGACTAGCGTTTCCTACAATGAGCAGTTCTTC	CASSRLGTSVSYNEQFF
-	TRBV29-1	TRBJ1-1	-	TGCAGCGTTGGTTCTTACACTGAAGCTTTCTTT	CSVGSYTEAFF
TRBD2	TRBV15	TRBJ2-5	many	TGTGCCACCAGCAGGCTGGGACTAGCGGACGGAGAGACCCAGTACTTC	CATSRLGLADGETQYF
-	TRBV7-9	TRBJ2-1	few	TGTGCCAGCAGCTCCCTGGGGGCGGGATATGAGCAGTTCTTC	CASSSLGAGYEQFF
-	TRBV5-8	TRBJ2-7	few	TGTGCCAGCAGCTCCCTCAGAGGGGCCTACGAGCAGTACTTC	CASSSLRGAYEQYF
-	TRBV7-9	TRBJ1-2	many	TGTGCCAGCAGCCCCAGGGGTCAGGCTGGCTACACCTTC	CASSPRGQAGYTF
TRBD2	TRBV20-1	TRBJ2-1	many	TGCAGTGCTAGATCGGGCGGGAGGGCCAGAAATGAGCAGTTCTTC	CSARSGGRARNEQFF
TRBD2	TRBV28	TRBJ2-1	-	TGTGCCAGCAGCTATCTAGCGGGAAAAAGGCAGTTCTTC	CASSYLAGKRQFF
-	TRBV9	TRBJ1-1	many	TGTGCCAGCAGCTTAGGTGGGTTCATGAACACTGAAGCTTTCTTT	CASSLGGFMNTEAFF
-	TRBV28	TRBJ2-1	many	TGTGCCAGCAGTTCCAACAGCCTCAGCTCCTACAATGAGCAGTTCTTC	CASSSNSLSSYNEQFF
-	TRBV3-1	TRBJ2-5	many	TGTGCCAGCAGCCCCGCGCCCGGGGAGACCCAGTACTTC	CASSPAPGETQYF
TRBD1	TRBV5-5	TRBJ2-3	many	TGTGCCAGCAGCTTGTACGGGACAGGGTCCACAGATACGCAGTATTTT	CASSLYGTGSTDTQYF
-	TRBV28	TRBJ1-2	many	TGTGCCAGCAGTGGACCACGGCAGGGAGACTATGGCTACACCTTC	CASSGPRQGDYGYTF
TRBD1	TRBV20-1	TRBJ2-7	many	TGCATTATTCCGGGACAGGCCGGATTGGAGCAGTACTTC	CIIPGQAGLEQYF
-	TRBV10-1	TRBJ2-7	-	TGCGCCAGCAGTGTACCGGGAGCCTACGAGCAGTACTTC	CASSVPGAYEQYF
-	TRBV12-3/TRBV12-4	TRBJ1-1	many	TGTGCCGCCGGGGGGTCAATGAACACTGAAGCTTTCTTT	CAAGGSMNTEAFF
TRBD2	TRBV20-1	TRBJ2-3	-	TGCAGTGCTTGGACTAGCGGGAGTTCTAAAGTGGGGACAGATACGCAGTATTTT	CSAWTSGSSKVGTDTQYF
-	TRBV20-1	TRBJ1-4	few	TGCAGTGCTTTCCTAGCACAGGGCGGTAATGAAAAACTGTTTTTT	CSAFLAQGGNEKLFF
-	TRBV28	TRBJ1-1	many	TGTGCCAGCAGTTTCTTCGGGGGTGAAGCTTTCTTT	CASSFFGGEAFF
-	TRBV4-1	TRBJ1-2	-	TGCGCCAGCAGCCAAGATCCTTGGGGTTTCGGTGGCTACACCTTC	CASSQDPWGFGGYTF
-	TRBV6-5	TRBJ1-1	-	TGTGCCAGCAGTTACGGCAGGGGGAACACTGAAGCTTTCTTT	CASSYGRGNTEAFF
TRBD1	TRBV28	TRBJ2-7	many	TGTGCCAGCAGTTTCCGGGACAGGGGTACCTACGAGCAGTACTTC	CASSFRDRGTYEQYF
-	TRBV29-1	TRBJ1-4	few	TGCAGCGGGCAGGGTCCGAATGAAAAACTGTTTTTT	CSGQGPNEKLFF
TRBD1	TRBV27	TRBJ2-5	-	TGTGCCAGCAGTTTATCGGGGGGACAGGGATTAGGGATGTACTTC	CASSLSGGQGLGMYF
-	TRBV19	TRBJ2-7	few	TGTGCCAGTAGTATAACAGGGAATGTATACGAGCAGTACTTC	CASSITGNVYEQYF
TRBD2	TRBV6-1	TRBJ2-3	few	TGTGCCAGCAGAGCCACCGGGACTAGCGGGACCACAGATACGCAGTATTTT	CASRATGTSGTTDTQYF
-	TRBV6-2/TRBV6-3	TRBJ1-1	many	TGTGCCAGCAGTTATTGGGTTTCCACTGAAGCTTTCTTT	CASSYWVSTEAFF
-	TRBV2	TRBJ1-2	few	TGTGCCAGCAGTGAGGGATATCTTGGCTACACCTTC	CASSEGYLGYTF